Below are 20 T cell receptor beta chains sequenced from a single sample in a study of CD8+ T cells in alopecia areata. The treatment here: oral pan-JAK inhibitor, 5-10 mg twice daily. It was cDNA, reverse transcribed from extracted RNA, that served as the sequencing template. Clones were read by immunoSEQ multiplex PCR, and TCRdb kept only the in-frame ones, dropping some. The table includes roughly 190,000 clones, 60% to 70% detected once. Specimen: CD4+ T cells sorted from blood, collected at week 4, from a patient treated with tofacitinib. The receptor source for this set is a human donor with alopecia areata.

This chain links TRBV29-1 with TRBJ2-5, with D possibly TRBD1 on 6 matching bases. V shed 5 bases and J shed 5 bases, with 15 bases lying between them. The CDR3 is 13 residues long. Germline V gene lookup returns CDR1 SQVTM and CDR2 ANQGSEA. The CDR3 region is CSVSTGFRETQYF. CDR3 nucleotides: TGCAGCGTTTCTACAGGGTTTAGGGAGACCCAGTACTTC.

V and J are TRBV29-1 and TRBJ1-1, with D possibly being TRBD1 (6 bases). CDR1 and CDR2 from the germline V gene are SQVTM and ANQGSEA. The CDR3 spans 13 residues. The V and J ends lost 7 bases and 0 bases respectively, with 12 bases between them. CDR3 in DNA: TGCAGCGCCGGGGAGGGGGTGAACACTGAAGCTTTCTTT. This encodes CSAGEGVNTEAFF.

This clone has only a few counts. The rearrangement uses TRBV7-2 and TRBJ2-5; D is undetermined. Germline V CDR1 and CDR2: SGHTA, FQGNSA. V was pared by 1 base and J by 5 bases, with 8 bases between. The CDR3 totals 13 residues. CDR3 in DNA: TGTGCCAGCAGCTTAGTATTCGGGGAGACCCAGTACTTC. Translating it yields CASSLVFGETQYF.

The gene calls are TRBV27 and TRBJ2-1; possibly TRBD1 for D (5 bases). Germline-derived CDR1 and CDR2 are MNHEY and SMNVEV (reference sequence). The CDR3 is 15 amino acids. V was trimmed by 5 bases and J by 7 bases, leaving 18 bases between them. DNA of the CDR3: TGTGCCAGCAGTACCCAGGGTGCTCAAGGGAATGAGCAGTTCTTC. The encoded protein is CASSTQGAQGNEQFF.

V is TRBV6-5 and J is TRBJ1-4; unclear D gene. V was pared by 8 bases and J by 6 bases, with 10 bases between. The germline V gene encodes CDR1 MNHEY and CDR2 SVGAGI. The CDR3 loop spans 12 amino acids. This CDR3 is CASSGPDEKLFF. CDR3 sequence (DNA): TGTGCCAGCTCGGGTCCAGATGAAAAACTGTTTTTT.

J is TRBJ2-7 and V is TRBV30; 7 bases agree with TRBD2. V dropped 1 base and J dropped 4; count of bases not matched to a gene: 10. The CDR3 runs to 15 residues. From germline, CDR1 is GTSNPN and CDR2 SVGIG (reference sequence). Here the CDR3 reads CAWSDGGRVPYEQYF. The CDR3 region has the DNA TGTGCCTGGAGTGATGGAGGGAGGGTCCCGTACGAGCAGTACTTC. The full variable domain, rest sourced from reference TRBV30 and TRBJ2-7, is SQTIHQWPATLVQPVGSPLSLECTVEGTSNPNLYWYRQAAGRGLQLLFYSVGIGQISSEVPQNLSASRPQDRQFILSSKKLLLSDSGFYLCAWSDGGRVPYEQYFGPGTRLTVT.

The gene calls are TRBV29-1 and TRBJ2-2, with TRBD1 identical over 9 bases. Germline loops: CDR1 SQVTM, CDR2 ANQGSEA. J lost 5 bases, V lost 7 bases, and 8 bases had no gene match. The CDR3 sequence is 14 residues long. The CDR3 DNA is TGCAGCGCCTACACAGGGGGCAGAACCGGGGAGCTGTTTTTT. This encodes CSAYTGGRTGELFF.

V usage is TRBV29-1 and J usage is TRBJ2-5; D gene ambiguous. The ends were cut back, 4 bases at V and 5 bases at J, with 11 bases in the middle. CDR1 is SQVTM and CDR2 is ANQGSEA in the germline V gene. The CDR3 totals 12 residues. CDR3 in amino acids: CSVVTLTETQYF. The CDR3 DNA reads TGCAGCGTTGTTACACTGACGGAGACCCAGTACTTC. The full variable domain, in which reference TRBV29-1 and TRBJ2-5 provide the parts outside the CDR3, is SAVISQKPSRDICQRGTSLTIQCQVDSQVTMMFWYRQQPGQSLTLIATANQGSEATYESGFVIDKFPISRPNLTFSTLTVSNMSPEDSSIYLCSVVTLTETQYFGPGTRLLVL.

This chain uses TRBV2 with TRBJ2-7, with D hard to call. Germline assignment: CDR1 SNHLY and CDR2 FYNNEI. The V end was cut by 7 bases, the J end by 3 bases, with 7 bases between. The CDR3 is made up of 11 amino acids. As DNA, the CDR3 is TGTGCCAGCAAGAGAGTCTACGAGCAGTACTTC. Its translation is CASKRVYEQYF.

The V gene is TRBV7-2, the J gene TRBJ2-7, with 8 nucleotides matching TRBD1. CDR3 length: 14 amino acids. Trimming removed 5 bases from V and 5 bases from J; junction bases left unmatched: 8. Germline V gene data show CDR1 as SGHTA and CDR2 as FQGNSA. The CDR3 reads CASSPRTGTHEQYF. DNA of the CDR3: TGTGCCAGCAGCCCTCGGACAGGGACCCACGAGCAGTACTTC. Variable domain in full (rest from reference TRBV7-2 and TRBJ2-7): GAGVSQSPSNKVTEKGKDVELRCDPISGHTALYWYRQSLGQGLEFLIYFQGNSAPDKSGLPSDRFSAERTGGSVSTLTIQRTQQEDSAVYLCASSPRTGTHEQYFGPGTRLTVT.

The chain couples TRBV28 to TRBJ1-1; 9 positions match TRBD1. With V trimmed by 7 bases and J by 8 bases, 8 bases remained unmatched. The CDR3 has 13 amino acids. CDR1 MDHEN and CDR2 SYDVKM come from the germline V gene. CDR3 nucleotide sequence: TGTGCCAGCACTACAGGGGGCTTAATGGAAGCTTTCTTT. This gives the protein CASTTGGLMEAFF.

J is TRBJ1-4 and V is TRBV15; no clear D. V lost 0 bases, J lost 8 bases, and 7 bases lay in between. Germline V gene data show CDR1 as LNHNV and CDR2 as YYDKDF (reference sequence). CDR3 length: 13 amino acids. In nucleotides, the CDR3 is TGTGCCACCAGCAGAGATGAGAGCGAAAAACTGTTTTTT. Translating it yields CATSRDESEKLFF.

The CDR3 DNA reads TGTGCCAGCAGCCATACCGATGCGGCGAACACCGGGGAGCTGTTTTTT. It yields the protein CASSHTDAANTGELFF. The chain couples TRBV4-2 to TRBJ2-2; D ambiguous. This CDR3 comprises 16 residues. V lost 3 bases to trimming and J lost 0 bases, with 11 bases between them. CDR1 LGHNA and CDR2 YNFKEQ come from the germline V gene.

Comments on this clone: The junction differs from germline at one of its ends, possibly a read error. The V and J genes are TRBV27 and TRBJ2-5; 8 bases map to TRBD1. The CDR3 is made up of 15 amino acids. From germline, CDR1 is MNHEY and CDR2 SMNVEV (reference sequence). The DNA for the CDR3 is TGTGCCAGCAGTACGACGGGACAGGCCCAAGGGACCCAGTACTTC. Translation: CASSTTGQAQGTQYF.

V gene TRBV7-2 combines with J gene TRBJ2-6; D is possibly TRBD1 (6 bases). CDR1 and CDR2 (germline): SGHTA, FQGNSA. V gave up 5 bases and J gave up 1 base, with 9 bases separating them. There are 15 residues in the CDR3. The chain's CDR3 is CASSEGVSGANVLTF. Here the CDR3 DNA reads TGTGCCAGCAGCGAGGGGGTATCTGGGGCCAACGTCCTGACTTTC.

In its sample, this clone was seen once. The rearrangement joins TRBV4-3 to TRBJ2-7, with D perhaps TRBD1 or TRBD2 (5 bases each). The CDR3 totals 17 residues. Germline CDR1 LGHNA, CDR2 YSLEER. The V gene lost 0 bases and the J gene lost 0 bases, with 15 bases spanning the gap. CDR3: CASSQDRLADSSYEQYF. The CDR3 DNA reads TGCGCCAGCAGCCAAGATCGGCTAGCCGACAGCTCCTACGAGCAGTACTTC.

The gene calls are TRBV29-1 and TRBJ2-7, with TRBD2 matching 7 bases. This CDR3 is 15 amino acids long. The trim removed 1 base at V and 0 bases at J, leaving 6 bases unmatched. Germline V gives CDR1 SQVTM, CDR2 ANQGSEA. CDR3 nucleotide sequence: TGCAGCGTTGAAGGGGCGGGAGTGAGCTCCTACGAGCAGTACTTC. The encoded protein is CSVEGAGVSSYEQYF.

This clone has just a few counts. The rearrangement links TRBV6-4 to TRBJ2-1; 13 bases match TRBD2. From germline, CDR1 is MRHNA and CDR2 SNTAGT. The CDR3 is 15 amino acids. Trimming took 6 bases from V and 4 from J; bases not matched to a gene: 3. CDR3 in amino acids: CASSRTSGGYNEQFF. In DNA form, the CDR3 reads TGTGCCAGCAGCCGGACTAGCGGGGGATACAATGAGCAGTTCTTC.

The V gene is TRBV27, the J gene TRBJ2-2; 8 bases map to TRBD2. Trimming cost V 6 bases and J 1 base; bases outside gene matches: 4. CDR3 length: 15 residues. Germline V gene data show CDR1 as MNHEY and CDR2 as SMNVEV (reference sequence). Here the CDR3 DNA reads TGTGCCAGCAGGCAGCGGGAGAGGAACACCGGGGAGCTGTTTTTT. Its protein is CASRQRERNTGELFF.

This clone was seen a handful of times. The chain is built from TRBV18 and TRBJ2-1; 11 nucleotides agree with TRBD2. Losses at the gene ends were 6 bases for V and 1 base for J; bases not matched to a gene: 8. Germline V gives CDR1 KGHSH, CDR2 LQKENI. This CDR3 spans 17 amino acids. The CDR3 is CASSPGTSGISYNEQFF. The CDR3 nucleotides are TGTGCCAGCTCCCCCGGGACTAGCGGAATATCCTACAATGAGCAGTTCTTC. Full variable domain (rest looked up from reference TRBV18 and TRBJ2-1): NAGVMQNPRHLVRRRGQEARLRCSPMKGHSHVYWYRQLPEEGLKFMVYLQKENIIDESGMPKERFSAEFPKEGPSILRIQQVVRGDSAAYFCASSPGTSGISYNEQFFGPGTRLTVL.